One and the same sample provided the 23 T cell receptor beta chains below, sequenced in a study of blood T cell repertoires in COVID-19. Repertoires were generated with immunoSEQ multiplex PCR, while TCRdb's copy carries only in-frame clones and drops some. Counted here are about 70,000 clones, approximately 92% occurring once; the ten biggest clones make up roughly 2.6%. Specimen: peripheral blood. The receptors stem from a man aged 45 to 65 with acute or convalescent COVID-19.

The rearrangement joins TRBV19 to TRBJ2-2; D gene uncertain. Trimming took off 1 base at V and 1 base at J, with 13 bases between the two ends. Germline values: CDR1 LNHDA, CDR2 SQIVND (reference sequence). The CDR3 covers 17 residues. In nucleotides, the CDR3 is TGTGCCAGTAGTATAGGAACAGTGGAACGGAACACCGGGGAGCTGTTTTTT. Translation gives CASSIGTVERNTGELFF.

The chain has TRBV5-6 and TRBJ1-1; D perhaps matches TRBD1 (6 bases). The CDR3 consists of 14 residues. Germline V gene data show CDR1 as SGHDT and CDR2 as YYEEEE. V lost 1 base and J lost 3, with 10 bases in between. The CDR3 nucleotides read TGTGCCAGCAGCTTGAGGGGGTACGACACTGAAGCTTTCTTT. Residues: CASSLRGYDTEAFF.

This clone was found once. V and J are TRBV28 and TRBJ1-2, with no clear D. The CDR3 has 11 residues. The V gene's germline CDR1 is MDHEN and CDR2 SYDVKM. V lost 9 bases, J lost 5 bases, and 10 bases lay in between. The CDR3 here is CASGRNYGYTF. In DNA, the CDR3 is TGTGCCAGTGGGCGCAATTATGGCTACACCTTC.

This clone was seen only once. The chain carries TRBV6-5 and TRBJ1-3; D remains ambiguous. Germline-derived CDR1 and CDR2 are MNHEY and SVGAGI. The CDR3 is 12 residues long. V shed 4 bases and J shed 2 bases, with 3 bases lying between them. The CDR3 spells CASSSTGNTIYF. The CDR3 DNA sequence: TGTGCCAGCAGTTCCACTGGAAACACCATATATTTT.

The chain couples TRBV6-6 to TRBJ1-5, with a possible D match to TRBD1 (5 bases). This CDR3 comprises 15 residues. Trimming removed 4 bases at V and 4 bases at J, with 14 bases between. From germline, CDR1 is MNHNY and CDR2 SVGAGI (reference sequence). CDR3: CASSSVGQGNQPQHF. The CDR3 nucleotides read TGTGCCAGCAGTTCCGTAGGGCAGGGAAATCAGCCCCAGCATTTT.

The chain is built from TRBV27 and TRBJ1-2; maybe TRBD1 (6 bases). Germline V lookup: CDR1 MNHEY, CDR2 SMNVEV (reference sequence). The V end lost 8 bases, the J end lost 7 bases, and 20 bases lay between the germline ends. The CDR3 length is 14 residues. The CDR3, as DNA: TGTGCCAGCCGGAAACAGGGACCATCAGGTGGCTACACCTTC. Protein product: CASRKQGPSGGYTF.

The chain couples TRBV2 to TRBJ2-3; possibly TRBD1 for D (6 bases). Germline values: CDR1 SNHLY, CDR2 FYNNEI. The CDR3 contains 13 residues. Trimming pared 6 bases from V and 5 bases from J, leaving 12 bases between. CDR3 sequence reads: CASSGQTGDTQYF. The DNA for the CDR3 is TGTGCCAGCAGCGGACAGACAGGAGATACGCAGTATTTT.

This clone was observed a handful of times. The chain has TRBV5-6 and TRBJ2-1; a weak D match, TRBD2 (6 bases). V gave up 3 bases and J gave up 10 bases, with 14 bases separating them. Germline values: CDR1 SGHDT, CDR2 YYEEEE. This CDR3 contains 13 residues. The CDR3 coding sequence is TGTGCCAGCAGCTCCGGGACTGCATTGGAGCAGTTCTTC. Its translation: CASSSGTALEQFF.

This chain joins TRBV6-2 or TRBV6-3 and TRBJ2-1; 7 bases line up with TRBD2. The J segment lost 10 bases and the V segment lost 4 bases, leaving 10 bases of the junction unmatched. The CDR3 spans 14 residues. CDR1 is MNHEY and CDR2 is SVGEGT in the germline V gene. The CDR3 nucleotides read TGTGCCAGCAGTTTTTCGACTAGCCGGGGCGAGCAGTTCTTC. This sequence encodes CASSFSTSRGEQFF.

The chain uses TRBV19 and TRBJ1-4; 10 bases map to TRBD1. V lost 5 bases, J lost 8 bases, and 8 bases stayed unmatched. The CDR3 extends over 15 amino acids. The germline CDR1 and CDR2 sequences are LNHDA and SQIVND (reference sequence). CDR3 sequence reads: CASSSWTGGDEKLFF. For the CDR3, the DNA is TGTGCCAGTAGTTCCTGGACAGGGGGGGACGAAAAACTGTTTTTT.

The chain links TRBV9 to TRBJ2-1; 8 bases fit TRBD2. There are 16 residues in the CDR3. CDR1 and CDR2 from the germline V gene are SGDLS and YYNGEE. The ends lost 4 bases at V and 4 bases at J; junction bases unmatched: 10. As DNA, the CDR3 is TGTGCCAGCAGCCCAAACGCCGGGACTAGTTACAATGAGCAGTTCTTC. This translates into CASSPNAGTSYNEQFF.

The V gene is TRBV19, the J gene TRBJ2-3, with 7 bases matching TRBD1. The CDR3 sequence is 14 residues long. Looked up from germline, CDR1 is LNHDA and CDR2 is SQIVND (reference sequence). Germline trimming cut 5 bases from V and 5 bases from J; bases unmatched to any gene: 7. This chain's CDR3 is CASSELQGIDTQYF. The DNA of the CDR3 is TGTGCCAGTAGTGAGCTACAGGGGATAGATACGCAGTATTTT. Filled out from reference TRBV19 and TRBJ2-3, the complete variable domain reads DGGITQSPKYLFRKEGQNVTLSCEQNLNHDAMYWYRQDPGQGLRLIYYSQIVNDFQKGDIAEGYSVSREKKESFPLTVTSAQKNPTAFYLCASSELQGIDTQYFGPGTRLTVL.

The V and J genes are TRBV27 and TRBJ1-6, with TRBD1 as a possible D gene (5 bases). Per the germline V gene, CDR1 is MNHEY and CDR2 is SMNVEV (reference sequence). V shed 3 bases and J shed 7 bases, with 16 bases lying between them. This CDR3 spans 16 amino acids. This CDR3 reads CASSLAGIWKNSPLHF. Here the CDR3 DNA reads TGTGCCAGCAGTTTGGCAGGGATCTGGAAAAATTCACCCCTCCACTTT.

In DNA, the CDR3 is TGTGCCAGCAGAACCCCGGGACAGGGCTATGGCTACACCTTC. Translation gives CASRTPGQGYGYTF. This chain uses TRBV28 with TRBJ1-2; 9 nucleotides agree with TRBD1. Germline trimming cut 6 bases from V and 4 bases from J; bases unmatched to any gene: 6. CDR3 length: 14 residues. Germline V CDR1 and CDR2: MDHEN, SYDVKM.

V usage is TRBV30 and J usage is TRBJ2-1; the D is unclear. This CDR3 has 14 residues. Germline CDR1 is GTSNPN and CDR2 is SVGIG (reference sequence). Between the trimmed V and J ends, which lost 2 bases and 0 bases, there was a span of 8 bases. The DNA of the CDR3 is TGTGCCTGGAGTCCCTCGAGCTCCTACAATGAGCAGTTCTTC. Translation: CAWSPSSSYNEQFF.

There are a few counts of this clone. The chain combines TRBV6-5 with TRBJ2-1; 7 bases are a match to TRBD2. The germline V gene has CDR1 MNHEY and CDR2 SVGAGI. The trim removed 2 bases at V and 6 bases at J, leaving 7 bases unmatched. This CDR3 is 15 amino acids long. In DNA, the CDR3 is TGTGCCAGCAGTTACGGGGCGGGAGTAGGCAATGAGCAGTTCTTC. Translating it yields CASSYGAGVGNEQFF.

The V call is TRBV9, the J call TRBJ2-1; 13 nucleotides align to TRBD2. J was trimmed by 15 bases and V by 4 bases; bases with no gene match: 13. Looked up from germline, CDR1 is SGDLS and CDR2 is YYNGEE. The CDR3 spans 15 residues. Here the CDR3 DNA reads TGTGCCAGCAGCAAAGGACTAGCGGGAGTCGTGGATTCGTTCTTC. It is translated as CASSKGLAGVVDSFF. The full variable domain, its missing parts supplied by reference TRBV9 and TRBJ2-1, is DSGVTQTPKHLITATGQRVTLRCSPRSGDLSVYWYQQSLDQGLQFLIQYYNGEERAKGNILERFSAQQFPDLHSELNLSSLELGDSALYFCASSKGLAGVVDSFFGPGTRLTVL.

V usage is TRBV3-1 (or the pseudogene TRBV3-2) and J usage is TRBJ1-2, with D maybe TRBD1 (6 bases). The V gene's germline CDR1 is LGHDT and CDR2 YNNKEL (reference sequence). The CDR3 sequence is 12 residues long. Trimming stripped 4 bases from V and 8 bases from J, with 11 bases between. CDR3 protein: CASSLQGRGYTF. In nucleotides, the CDR3 is TGTGCCAGCAGCCTCCAGGGGCGCGGCTACACCTTC.

This chain joins TRBV5-1 and TRBJ2-1; 10 nucleotides align to TRBD2. Trimming took 3 bases from V and 3 from J; bases not matched to a gene: 6. This CDR3 region has 16 residues. Germline V gene data show CDR1 as SGHRS and CDR2 as YFSETQ. The CDR3: CASSSTSGAVYNEQFF. CDR3 coding DNA: TGCGCCAGCAGCTCCACTAGCGGGGCGGTCTACAATGAGCAGTTCTTC.

V is TRBV6-5 and J is TRBJ1-2, with 7 bases fitting TRBD1. This CDR3 comprises 16 residues. J gave up 3 bases and V 0 bases, and 7 bases lay outside the gene matches. Germline V gene sequence: CDR1 MNHEY, CDR2 SVGAGI. The CDR3 protein is CASSYSIPGTDYGYTF. In DNA form, the CDR3 reads TGTGCCAGCAGTTACTCGATCCCCGGGACAGACTATGGCTACACCTTC.

This clone was detected once. This chain uses TRBV19 with TRBJ1-1; D is possibly TRBD1 (6 bases). The ends were cut back, 6 bases at V and 4 bases at J, with 12 bases in the middle. Germline loops: CDR1 LNHDA, CDR2 SQIVND (reference sequence). CDR3 length: 13 amino acids. This CDR3 reads CASSQTGFTEAFF. CDR3 in DNA: TGTGCCAGTAGCCAGACAGGTTTCACTGAAGCTTTCTTT.

V gene TRBV4-1 combines with J gene TRBJ2-3; 8 bases agree with TRBD2. V lost 3 bases to trimming and J lost 3 bases; unmatched junction nucleotides: 5. Germline assignment: CDR1 MGHRA and CDR2 YSYEKL. The CDR3 runs to 15 residues. As DNA, the CDR3 is TGCGCCAGCAGCCAGCTCCGCGGGAGGACAGATACGCAGTATTTT. Translating gives CASSQLRGRTDTQYF.

The chain recombines TRBV7-2 with TRBJ1-6; D is uncertain. Germline V lookup: CDR1 SGHTA, CDR2 FQGNSA. This CDR3 spans 15 amino acids. Trimming cost V 3 bases and J 5 bases, with 11 bases left between them. CDR3 amino acids: CASSFLTDHNSPLHF. DNA of the CDR3: TGTGCCAGCAGCTTTCTTACAGATCATAATTCACCCCTCCACTTT.